The table lists the clone carrying this T cell receptor beta chain with a few counts. Antigen: not known. This entry belongs to a study of T-cell memory formation after mild COVID-19. Study in general: TCR clusters were largely donor specific.

MiXCR, run by TCRdb on the 5' RACE reads, gives a single entry per CDR3 protein. Of approximately 210,000 distinct CDR3 sequences in the sample, 15% to 20% are singletons; the top ten hold around 2.4%. Study-wide results and limits: There was a balanced CD4/CD8 profile in clones contracting day 15 to 85, and later expanders leaned CD4+.

The CDR3 has 17 residues. Germline V gene data show CDR1 as SEHNR and CDR2 as FQNEAQ (reference sequence). Trimming cost V 5 bases and J 1 base, with 20 bases left between them. The sample comprised PBMCs or a T cell subset sorted from them (not recorded which). The J gene is TRBJ1-1, the V gene TRBV7-9; D is possibly TRBD1 (6 bases). The source of this sequence is an adult woman who had mild COVID-19 (a few samples of this study predate the infection). Cell type and time point are not known. CDR3 coding DNA: TGTGCCAGCAGCGGTCCACAGGGACTGGGGAAGAACACTGAAGCTTTCTTT. This encodes CASSGPQGLGKNTEAFF.